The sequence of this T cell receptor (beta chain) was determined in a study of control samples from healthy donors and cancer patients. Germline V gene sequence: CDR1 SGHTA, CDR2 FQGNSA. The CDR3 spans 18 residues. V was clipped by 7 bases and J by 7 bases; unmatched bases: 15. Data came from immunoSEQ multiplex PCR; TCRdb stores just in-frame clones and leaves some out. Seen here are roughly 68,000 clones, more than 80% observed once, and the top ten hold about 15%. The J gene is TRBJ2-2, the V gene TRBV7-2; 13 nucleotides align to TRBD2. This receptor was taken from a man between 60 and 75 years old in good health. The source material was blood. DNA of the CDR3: TGTGCCAGCACCCTTGGGGGGCCCGGGACTAGCGGGGTCGGGGAGCTGTTTTTT. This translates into CASTLGGPGTSGVGELFF.